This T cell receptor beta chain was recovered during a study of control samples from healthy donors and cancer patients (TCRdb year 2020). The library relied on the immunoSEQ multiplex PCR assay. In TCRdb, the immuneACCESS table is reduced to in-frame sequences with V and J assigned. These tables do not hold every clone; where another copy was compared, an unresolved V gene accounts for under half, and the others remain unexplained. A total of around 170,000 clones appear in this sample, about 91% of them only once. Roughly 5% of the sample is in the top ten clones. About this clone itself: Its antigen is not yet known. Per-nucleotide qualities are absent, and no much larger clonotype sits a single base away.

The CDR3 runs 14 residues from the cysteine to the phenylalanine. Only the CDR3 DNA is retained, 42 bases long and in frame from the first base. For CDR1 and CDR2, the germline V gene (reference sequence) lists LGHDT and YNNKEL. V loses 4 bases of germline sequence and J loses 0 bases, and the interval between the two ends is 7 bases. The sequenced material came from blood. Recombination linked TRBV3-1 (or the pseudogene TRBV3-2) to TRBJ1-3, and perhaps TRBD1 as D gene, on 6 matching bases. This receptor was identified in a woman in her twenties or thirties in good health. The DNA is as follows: TGTGCCAGCAGCCTACAGGGCTCTGGAAACACCATATATTTT. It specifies CASSLQGSGNTIYF.